A single sample is the source of the 3 T cell receptor beta chains below, sequenced in a study of CD8+CD57+ T cells in acquired aplastic anemia. The authors sequenced patients whose flow cytometry had shown CD8+CD57+ cell expansion. Genomic DNA, the template, was used for profiling of the TCR beta VDJ and CDR3. TCRdb reprocessed the reads with MiXCR, giving one entry per CDR3 protein. The sample holds around 500,000 distinct CDR3 sequences, less than 35% seen once. Sequencing was carried out using sorted CD4+, CD8+, or CD8+CD57+ T cells (not recorded which) from PBMCs. These receptors originate from a human donor with aplastic anemia.

Concerning this clonotype: A clone one base away is much larger, so this may be a read error. The chain couples TRBV7-3 to TRBJ2-7; D perhaps matches TRBD1 (6 bases). The CDR3 runs 13 residues. CDR1 and CDR2 from the germline V gene are SGHTA and FQGTGA. The DNA of the CDR3 is TGTGTCAGCAGCCCCGCCAGGGGCTACGGGCAGTACTTC. It yields the protein CVSSPARGYGQYF.

A few counts support this clonotype. This chain links TRBV9 with TRBJ1-1; the match to TRBD1 covers 7 bases. The CDR3 consists of 15 residues. Germline trimming cut 0 bases from V and 0 bases from J; bases unmatched to any gene: 2. Germline V gives CDR1 SGDLS, CDR2 YYNGEE. The CDR3 DNA reads TGTGCCAGCAGCGTAGGACAGGGTTTGAACACTGAAGCTTTCTTT. Its protein is CASSVGQGLNTEAFF. Looking up the rest from reference TRBV9 and TRBJ1-1 gives the full variable domain: DSGVTQTPKHLITATGQRVTLRCSPRSGDLSVYWYQQSLDQGLQFLIQYYNGEERAKGNILERFSAQQFPDLHSELNLSSLELGDSALYFCASSVGQGLNTEAFFGQGTRLTVV.

V is TRBV20-1 and J is TRBJ2-2; no reliable D call. The CDR3 is 14 residues long. CDR1 is DFQATT, CDR2 SNEGSKA, per germline (reference sequence). Trimming left V 0 bases short and J 2 bases short, with 7 bases between. The DNA for the CDR3 is TGCAGTGCTAGAGATACCGATAACACCGGGGAGCTGTTTTTT. Residues: CSARDTDNTGELFF.